Listed below are T cell receptor beta chains from one sample, sequenced in a study of T cells after yellow fever vaccination. TCRdb re-analysed the 5' RACE reads in MiXCR, keeping a single row per CDR3 protein. The table lists 500,000 to 650,000 distinct CDR3 sequences, about 15% of them singletons. Here the sequenced sample was PBMCs, taken 5 days after the first yellow fever vaccination. These receptors were collected from a man aged 18-30 years who received the YFV17D yellow fever vaccine. CDR3s include the opening cysteine and the closing phenylalanine or tryptophan. D genes are given only for firm matches. Rows give clone size only sometimes, using once, few, many, or a class for an expanded clone.

J gene | V gene | D gene | clone size | CDR3 protein | CDR3 DNA
TRBJ1-2 | TRBV7-6 | TRBD1 | NA | CASSLGFLRTGGNYGYTF | TGTGCCAGCAGCTTAGGTTTCCTTAGGACAGGGGGCAACTATGGCTACACCTTC
TRBJ1-1 | TRBV7-6 | NA | NA | CASSLSGGIGNTEAFF | TGTGCCAGCAGCTTATCGGGCGGGATCGGGAACACTGAAGCTTTCTTT
TRBJ1-1 | TRBV5-1 | TRBD1 | few | CASSDGQGLTEAFF | TGCGCCAGCAGCGATGGACAGGGATTGACTGAAGCTTTCTTT
TRBJ2-3 | TRBV3-1 | TRBD1 | few | CASSFPGQGTDTQYF | TGTGCCAGCAGCTTCCCGGGACAGGGAACAGATACGCAGTATTTT
TRBJ1-2 | TRBV4-3 | NA | few | CASSHLKAEINYGYTF | TGCGCCAGCAGCCATCTAAAGGCGGAAATTAACTATGGCTACACCTTC
TRBJ2-2 | TRBV7-2 | TRBD2 | few | CASSLGLAGHGELFF | TGTGCCAGCAGCCTGGGACTAGCGGGGCACGGGGAGCTGTTTTTT
TRBJ2-1 | TRBV6-5 | TRBD2 | NA | CASSYSTSGGANEQFF | TGTGCCAGCAGTTATTCCACTAGCGGGGGGGCCAATGAGCAGTTCTTC
TRBJ2-1 | TRBV5-5 | NA | few | CASSLVINEQFF | TGTGCCAGCAGCTTGGTGATCAATGAGCAGTTCTTC
TRBJ1-2 | TRBV7-6 | NA | NA | CAIYDFREYGYTF | TGTGCCATCTACGATTTCAGGGAGTATGGCTACACCTTC
TRBJ1-3 | TRBV10-3 | TRBD1 | few | CASLATTGGRNTIYF | TGTGCCTCGTTGGCTACTACAGGGGGGAGAAACACCATATATTTT
TRBJ2-4 | TRBV5-1 | NA | NA | CASTPRGADKNIQYF | TGCGCCAGCACCCCCCGGGGGGCGGACAAAAACATTCAGTACTTC
TRBJ1-5 | TRBV5-5 | NA | NA | CASSLGSGTSNQPQHF | TGTGCCAGCAGCTTGGGCTCTGGTACCAGCAATCAGCCCCAGCATTTT
TRBJ2-4 | TRBV4-1 | NA | NA | CASSQERALGVSMQYF | TGCGCCAGCAGCCAAGAAAGGGCCCTAGGGGTTTCGATGCAGTACTTC
TRBJ2-1 | TRBV6-2/TRBV6-3 | NA | few | CASSPYGTYNEQFF | TGTGCCAGCAGTCCTTATGGTACCTACAATGAGCAGTTCTTC
TRBJ2-1 | TRBV5-1 | NA | few | CASSLVPRQWGNEQFF | TGCGCCAGCAGCTTGGTCCCGAGACAGTGGGGGAATGAGCAGTTCTTC
TRBJ1-4 | TRBV19 | TRBD1 | NA | CASSASPGQPATNEKLFF | TGTGCCAGTAGTGCCTCTCCGGGACAGCCTGCAACTAATGAAAAACTGTTTTTT
TRBJ1-2 | TRBV6-5 | NA | few | CASSYSPGVGGYTF | TGTGCCAGCAGTTATTCTCCAGGGGTTGGTGGCTACACCTTC
TRBJ1-1 | TRBV11-2 | NA | NA | CASSSYRVMNTEAFF | TGTGCCAGCAGCTCTTACAGGGTGATGAACACTGAAGCTTTCTTT
TRBJ2-5 | TRBV7-6 | NA | NA | CASSSSPILEETQYF | TGTGCCAGCAGCTCAAGCCCAATCCTCGAGGAGACCCAGTACTTC
TRBJ2-5 | TRBV5-1 | NA | NA | CASSSYRRLEWTQYF | TGCGCCAGCAGCTCCTACAGGAGGCTAGAGTGGACCCAGTACTTC
TRBJ1-5 | TRBV7-8 | TRBD1 | NA | CASSLLGTGNQPQHF | TGTGCCAGCAGCTTACTTGGGACAGGAAATCAGCCCCAGCATTTT
TRBJ2-3 | TRBV7-2 | NA | many | CASSLVLSTDTQYF | TGTGCCAGCAGCTTAGTCCTCAGCACAGATACGCAGTATTTT
TRBJ2-7 | TRBV20-1 | TRBD1 | NA | CSARWGQNAYEQYF | TGCAGTGCTAGATGGGGACAGAATGCCTACGAGCAGTACTTC
TRBJ1-2 | TRBV7-2 | TRBD1 | few | CASRYPGQGDYGYTF | TGTGCCAGCAGATATCCGGGACAGGGGGACTATGGCTACACCTTC
TRBJ2-2 | TRBV6-1 | NA | NA | CASRGVGGANTGELFF | TGTGCCAGCAGGGGTGTTGGCGGGGCGAACACCGGGGAGCTGTTTTTT
TRBJ2-7 | TRBV5-1 | NA | NA | CASSNRVGGYEQYF | TGCGCCAGCAGCAACAGGGTAGGAGGCTACGAGCAGTACTTC
TRBJ2-3 | TRBV7-9 | TRBD1 | few | CASSGGQPATDTQYF | TGTGCCAGCAGCGGGGGACAGCCTGCCACAGATACGCAGTATTTT
TRBJ1-1 | TRBV3-1 | NA | NA | CASSQSTGTEAFF | TGTGCCAGCAGCCAAAGTACTGGGACTGAAGCTTTCTTT
TRBJ1-1 | TRBV7-2 | NA | few | CASSLPTGGWTEAFF | TGTGCCAGCAGCTTACCCACTGGGGGGTGGACTGAAGCTTTCTTT
TRBJ2-7 | TRBV30 | TRBD1 | once | CAWSTGGTYEQYF | TGTGCCTGGAGCACAGGGGGCACGTACGAGCAGTACTTC
TRBJ1-1 | TRBV10-3 | NA | NA | CATLPNYMNTEAFF | TGTGCCACCCTTCCCAACTACATGAACACTGAAGCTTTCTTT
TRBJ1-6 | TRBV9 | NA | few | CASSVGLDGDSPLHF | TGTGCCAGCAGCGTAGGGCTGGACGGGGATTCACCCCTCCACTTT
TRBJ1-1 | TRBV29-1 | NA | many | CSVGIRRGTEAFF | TGCAGCGTTGGAATTAGACGGGGTACTGAAGCTTTCTTT
TRBJ1-5 | TRBV7-2 | NA | few | CASSFDGKSNQPQHF | TGTGCCAGCAGCTTCGACGGGAAGTCGAATCAGCCCCAGCATTTT
TRBJ2-2 | TRBV7-2 | TRBD2 | many | CASSPRDYPRGDGELFF | TGTGCCAGCAGCCCTCGGGACTACCCCCGTGGAGACGGGGAGCTGTTTTTT
TRBJ1-5 | TRBV6-1 | NA | few | CASIFGPGLGQPQHF | NA
TRBJ2-6 | TRBV9 | NA | few | CASSFSGRRVSGANVLTF | TGTGCCAGCAGCTTTTCGGGACGGAGGGTCTCTGGGGCCAACGTCCTGACTTTC
TRBJ2-5 | TRBV4-2 | TRBD1 | NA | CAISPGQGGLGETQYF | TGTGCCATCAGCCCCGGACAGGGCGGATTAGGAGAGACCCAGTACTTC
TRBJ1-4 | TRBV29-1 | TRBD1 | NA | CSVGVRGREKLFF | TGCAGCGTTGGGGTCAGGGGGCGGGAAAAACTGTTTTTT
TRBJ2-3 | TRBV5-1 | TRBD2 | many | CASSFLAGGTDTQYF | TGCGCCAGCAGCTTCTTAGCGGGGGGCACAGATACGCAGTATTTT
TRBJ1-2 | TRBV6-1 | NA | NA | CASRTVGSSHYGYTF | TGTGCCAGCAGGACGGTGGGCTCATCACACTATGGCTACACCTTC
TRBJ2-3 | TRBV12-3/TRBV12-4 | NA | many | CASSLPADTQYF | TGTGCCAGCAGTTTGCCGGCGGATACGCAGTATTTT
TRBJ1-3 | TRBV28 | NA | few | CASSSGRLSGNTIYF | TGTGCCAGCAGCTCCGGACGGCTCTCTGGAAACACCATATATTTT
TRBJ1-4 | TRBV5-1 | NA | NA | CASSFGGEREKLFF | TGCGCCAGCAGCTTCGGGGGGGAACGGGAAAAACTGTTTTTT
TRBJ2-1 | TRBV4-3 | TRBD2 | NA | CASSQERATSGGVYNEQFF | TGCGCCAGCAGCCAAGAGCGAGCGACTAGCGGGGGGGTATACAATGAGCAGTTCTTC
TRBJ2-5 | TRBV18 | NA | many | CASSPPGSSETQYF | TGTGCCAGCTCACCACCTGGGAGTTCTGAGACCCAGTACTTC
TRBJ2-5 | TRBV7-8 | TRBD2 | few | CASSVGLAGGHKETQYF | TGTGCCAGCAGCGTTGGACTAGCGGGGGGCCATAAAGAGACCCAGTACTTC
TRBJ1-5 | TRBV7-2 | NA | few | CASSLMLGEQPQHF | TGTGCCAGCAGCTTAATGCTGGGAGAACAGCCCCAGCATTTT
TRBJ2-1 | TRBV9 | NA | NA | CASSVGVRTDEQFF | TGTGCCAGCAGCGTAGGGGTTAGAACGGATGAGCAGTTCTTC
TRBJ2-3 | TRBV30 | TRBD2 | NA | CASGLAGVRDTQYF | TGTGCCTCGGGACTAGCGGGGGTTAGAGATACGCAGTATTTT
TRBJ1-6 | TRBV2 | TRBD1 | NA | CASTSGGQSSYNSPLHF | TGTGCCAGCACTAGCGGGGGACAGAGCTCCTATAATTCACCCCTCCACTTT
TRBJ2-6 | TRBV6-5 | NA | few | CASSYGPGPGGANVLTF | TGTGCCAGCAGTTACGGGCCGGGGCCGGGGGGGGCCAACGTCCTGACTTTC
TRBJ2-7 | TRBV4-3 | NA | few | CASSQGGLGPSEQYF | TGCGCCAGCAGCCAAGGGGGCCTAGGGCCCAGCGAGCAGTACTTC
TRBJ2-2 | TRBV25-1 | TRBD1 | NA | CASSDWTGGATGELFF | TGTGCCAGCAGTGACTGGACAGGGGGCGCCACCGGGGAGCTATTTTTT
TRBJ2-2 | TRBV20-1 | TRBD2 | NA | CSAGSGGARTGELFF | TGCAGTGCTGGTAGCGGGGGGGCCAGGACCGGGGAGCTGTTTTTT
TRBJ2-1 | TRBV4-3 | NA | few | CASSQGDLREPSYNEQFF | TGCGCCAGCAGCCAAGGGGATCTAAGGGAACCCTCCTACAATGAGCAGTTCTTC
TRBJ2-1 | TRBV6-2/TRBV6-3 | NA | NA | CASSKTGGHRDEQFF | TGTGCCAGCAGTAAGACCGGGGGGCACCGCGATGAGCAGTTCTTC
TRBJ2-5 | TRBV10-3 | TRBD1 | NA | CAISGQEMETQYF | TGTGCCATCAGCGGACAGGAGATGGAGACCCAGTACTTC